This paragraph covers one T cell receptor beta chain sequence. Sequenced by immunoSEQ multiplex PCR; TCRdb stores in-frame clones only, minus some. The sample yields 200,000 to 250,000 clones, 88% seen once. Cohort assignment relied on participant-reported clinical history. This sample is part of a study of blood T cell repertoires in COVID-19. Study-level information: The United States, Italy and Spain provided the acute and convalescent COVID-19 samples.

Germline CDR1 SGHAT, CDR2 FQNNGV. This CDR3 is 14 amino acids long. V lost 5 bases, J lost 0 bases, and 10 bases lay in between. This chain uses TRBV11-2 with TRBJ1-1; D ambiguous. The sequence was obtained from a woman aged 50 to 65 with acute COVID-19. The sample comprised PBMCs or T cells enriched from blood (not recorded which). In DNA form, the CDR3 reads TGTGCCAGCAGCCGAGATCGAGTGAACACTGAAGCTTTCTTT. This gives the protein CASSRDRVNTEAFF.